This T cell receptor beta chain was retrieved from a study of T cells in Graves' hyperthyroidism and ophthalmopathy. About the study: Initial diagnosis, before any treatment, was when peripheral blood was collected. Findings and caveats of the study: A 13 V-J signature model discriminated ophthalmopathy versus stable hyperthyroidism.

Individuals with ophthalmopathy presented a Clinical Activity Score of at least 3, a NOSPECS grade of at least 4 and a duration under 3 months. Diagnoses were made from clinical symptoms, serum measures (thyroxine and TRAb), thyroid ultrasound and orbital computed tomography. This clonotype occurred many times. Its antigen is not known. Regions amplified from RNA transcripts were the TCR beta CDR3 regions. The HTBI primer set served for first-round RT-PCR of the TCR CDR3. Each CDR3 protein gets one entry after TCRdb re-called the multiplex PCR reads with MiXCR. The repertoire holds 640,000 or so distinct CDR3 sequences, about 14% seen once, with 3.5% to 4.5% in the top ten. The CDR3 runs 12 residues. The V gene end was trimmed by 4 bases and the J gene end by 4 bases; junction bases not matched to a gene: 0.

This sequence joins TRBV12-3 or TRBV12-4 and TRBJ1-1; 7 bases align to TRBD1. The sequenced sample was blood. The clonotype was recovered from a woman in her forties with Graves' ophthalmopathy. This chain's CDR3 is CASSWTGTEAFF. The CDR3 bases are TGTGCCAGCAGTTGGACAGGCACTGAAGCTTTCTTT.